This T cell receptor (beta chain) was sequenced during a study of post-analysis software for immune sequencing data. Study-wide context: The disease courses spanned relapsing-remitting, secondary progressive and progressive-relapsing forms of multiple sclerosis.

There are a few counts of this clonotype. Its target is unknown. The library was made from cDNA and included unique molecular identifiers. TCRdb analysed the PCR reads with MiXCR anew, one entry per CDR3 protein. The top ten hold around 5.9% of the sample, which has around 500,000 distinct CDR3 sequences, 30% to 40% seen once. The germline V gene has CDR1 SEHNR and CDR2 FQNEAQ (reference sequence). V dropped 1 base and J dropped 13 bases, with 11 bases sitting between them. The length of the CDR3 is 13 residues. Study-level findings and limits: Relative to controls, patients had about 5 TRBV segments at higher frequency, with TRBV5-6, TRBV5-1 and TRBV20-1 among these. Multiple sclerosis patients had significantly lower normalized Chao1 diversity than controls. With F measure, samples from one preparation batch clustered together strongly.

Sequencing was carried out using blood. The chain employs TRBV7-9 and TRBJ1-6; D unclear. This receptor was identified in a girl younger than 18 with multiple sclerosis. The CDR3 spells CASSLGTEDPLHF. The CDR3 DNA reads as TGTGCCAGCAGCTTAGGGACGGAGGATCCCCTCCACTTT.